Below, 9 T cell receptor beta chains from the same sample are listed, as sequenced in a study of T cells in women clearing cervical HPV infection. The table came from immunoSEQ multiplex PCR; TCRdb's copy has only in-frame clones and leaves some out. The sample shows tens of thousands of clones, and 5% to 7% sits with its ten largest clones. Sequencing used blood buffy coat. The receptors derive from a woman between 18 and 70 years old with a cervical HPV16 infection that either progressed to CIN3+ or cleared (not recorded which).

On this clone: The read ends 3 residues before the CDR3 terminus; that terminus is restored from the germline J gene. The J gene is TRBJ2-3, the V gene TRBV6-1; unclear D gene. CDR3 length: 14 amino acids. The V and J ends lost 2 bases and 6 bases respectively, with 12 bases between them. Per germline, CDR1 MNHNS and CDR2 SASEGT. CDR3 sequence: CASSESPRADTQYF. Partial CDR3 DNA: TGTGCCAGCAGTGAAAGCCCCAGAGCGGATACG.

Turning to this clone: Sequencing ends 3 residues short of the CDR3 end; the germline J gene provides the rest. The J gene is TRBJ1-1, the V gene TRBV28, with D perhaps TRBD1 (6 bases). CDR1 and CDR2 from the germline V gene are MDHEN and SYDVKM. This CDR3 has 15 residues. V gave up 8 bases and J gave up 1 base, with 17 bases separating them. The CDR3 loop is CASRGGARGNTEAFF. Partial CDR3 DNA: TGTGCCAGCCGAGGGGGGGCCCGGGGGAACACTGAA. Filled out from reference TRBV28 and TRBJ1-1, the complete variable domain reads DVKVTQSSRYLVKRTGEKVFLECVQDMDHENMFWYRQDPGLGLRLIYFSYDVKMKEKGDIPEGYSVSREKKERFSLILESASTNQTSMYLCASRGGARGNTEAFFGQGTRLTVV.

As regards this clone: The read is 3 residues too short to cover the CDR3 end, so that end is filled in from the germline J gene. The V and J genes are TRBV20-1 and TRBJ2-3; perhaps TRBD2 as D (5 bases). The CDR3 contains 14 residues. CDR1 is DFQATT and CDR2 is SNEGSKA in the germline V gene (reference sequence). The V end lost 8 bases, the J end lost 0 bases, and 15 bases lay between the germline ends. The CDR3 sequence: CSTTGSGSTDTQYF. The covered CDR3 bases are TGCAGTACGACGGGGTCCGGAAGCACAGATACG.

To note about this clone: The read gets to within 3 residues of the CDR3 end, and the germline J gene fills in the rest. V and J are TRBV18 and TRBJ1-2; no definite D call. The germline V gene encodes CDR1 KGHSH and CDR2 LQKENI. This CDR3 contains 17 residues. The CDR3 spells CASSPLTLAGHSYDYTF. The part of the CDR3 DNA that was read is TGTGCCAGCTCACCATTGACTCTAGCGGGCCACTCCTACGAC.

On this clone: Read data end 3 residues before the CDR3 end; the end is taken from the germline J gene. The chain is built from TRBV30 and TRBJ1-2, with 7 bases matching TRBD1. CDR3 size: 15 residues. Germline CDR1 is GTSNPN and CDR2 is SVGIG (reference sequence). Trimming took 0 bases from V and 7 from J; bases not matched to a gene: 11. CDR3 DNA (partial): TGTGCCTGGAGTGTACTAGGGGGCGCGATTTCTGGC. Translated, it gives CAWSVLGGAISG. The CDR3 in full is CAWSVLGGAISGYTF.

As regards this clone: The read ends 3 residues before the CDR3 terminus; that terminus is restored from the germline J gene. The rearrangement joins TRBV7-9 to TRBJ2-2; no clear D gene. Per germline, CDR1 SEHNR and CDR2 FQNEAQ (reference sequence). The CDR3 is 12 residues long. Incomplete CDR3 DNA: TGTGCCAGCAGCGGGCCCCTTGAAAAG. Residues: CASSGPLEK. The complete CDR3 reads CASSGPLEKLFF.

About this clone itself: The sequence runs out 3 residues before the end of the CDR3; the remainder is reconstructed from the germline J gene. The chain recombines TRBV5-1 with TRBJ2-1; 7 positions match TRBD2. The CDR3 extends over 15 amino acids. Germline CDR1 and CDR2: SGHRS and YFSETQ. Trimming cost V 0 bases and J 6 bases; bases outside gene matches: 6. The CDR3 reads CASSLGSGIGNEQFF. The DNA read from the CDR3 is TGCGCCAGCAGCTTGGGGAGCGGGATAGGCAATGAG.

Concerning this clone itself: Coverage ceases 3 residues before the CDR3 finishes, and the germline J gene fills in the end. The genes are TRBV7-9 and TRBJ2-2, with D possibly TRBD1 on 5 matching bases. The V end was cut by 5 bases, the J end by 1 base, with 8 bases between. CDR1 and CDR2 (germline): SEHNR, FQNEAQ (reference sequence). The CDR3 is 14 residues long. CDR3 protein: CASSRQWNTGELFF. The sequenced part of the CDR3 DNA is TGTGCCAGCAGCCGACAGTGGAACACCGGGGAG.

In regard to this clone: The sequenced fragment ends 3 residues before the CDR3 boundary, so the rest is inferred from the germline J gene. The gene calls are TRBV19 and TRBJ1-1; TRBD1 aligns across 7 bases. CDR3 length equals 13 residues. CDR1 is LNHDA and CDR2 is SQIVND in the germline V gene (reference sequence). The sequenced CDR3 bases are TGTGCCAGTAGTATAGACGTCAGGGGGGTG. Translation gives CASSIDVRGV. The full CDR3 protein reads CASSIDVRGVAFF.